This T cell receptor (beta chain) comes out of a study of T cell responses to AZD1222 COVID-19 vaccine. Study results and caveats: Compared with day 0, the breadth and depth of the Spike-specific TCR repertoire rose significantly after two doses of AZD1222. Vaccine-related CD4 TCRs covered spike, predominating at 160-218 and 743-854. Possibly, clonal diversity was underestimated; donors were largely white British and included more females. Baseline seropositives among AZD1222 recipients totaled only five or six.

As for this clone: No antigen is known for it.

The method was immunoSEQ multiplex PCR; TCRdb's version includes in-frame clones alone and lacks a portion of them. The sample carries some 71,000 clones, 84% recorded once. CDR3 length: 14 residues. Germline V gene sequence: CDR1 SGHTA, CDR2 FQGTGA. J gave up 6 bases and V 5 bases, and 8 bases lay outside the gene matches. The source material was peripheral blood, sampled on day 0 of AZD1222 vaccination. The receptor was isolated from an adult in good health. This sequence joins TRBV7-3 and TRBJ1-2; TRBD1 agrees at 8 bases. The CDR3 loop is CASSPGQGLDGYTF. The CDR3 DNA follows: TGTGCCAGCAGCCCTGGACAGGGTCTCGATGGCTACACCTTC.